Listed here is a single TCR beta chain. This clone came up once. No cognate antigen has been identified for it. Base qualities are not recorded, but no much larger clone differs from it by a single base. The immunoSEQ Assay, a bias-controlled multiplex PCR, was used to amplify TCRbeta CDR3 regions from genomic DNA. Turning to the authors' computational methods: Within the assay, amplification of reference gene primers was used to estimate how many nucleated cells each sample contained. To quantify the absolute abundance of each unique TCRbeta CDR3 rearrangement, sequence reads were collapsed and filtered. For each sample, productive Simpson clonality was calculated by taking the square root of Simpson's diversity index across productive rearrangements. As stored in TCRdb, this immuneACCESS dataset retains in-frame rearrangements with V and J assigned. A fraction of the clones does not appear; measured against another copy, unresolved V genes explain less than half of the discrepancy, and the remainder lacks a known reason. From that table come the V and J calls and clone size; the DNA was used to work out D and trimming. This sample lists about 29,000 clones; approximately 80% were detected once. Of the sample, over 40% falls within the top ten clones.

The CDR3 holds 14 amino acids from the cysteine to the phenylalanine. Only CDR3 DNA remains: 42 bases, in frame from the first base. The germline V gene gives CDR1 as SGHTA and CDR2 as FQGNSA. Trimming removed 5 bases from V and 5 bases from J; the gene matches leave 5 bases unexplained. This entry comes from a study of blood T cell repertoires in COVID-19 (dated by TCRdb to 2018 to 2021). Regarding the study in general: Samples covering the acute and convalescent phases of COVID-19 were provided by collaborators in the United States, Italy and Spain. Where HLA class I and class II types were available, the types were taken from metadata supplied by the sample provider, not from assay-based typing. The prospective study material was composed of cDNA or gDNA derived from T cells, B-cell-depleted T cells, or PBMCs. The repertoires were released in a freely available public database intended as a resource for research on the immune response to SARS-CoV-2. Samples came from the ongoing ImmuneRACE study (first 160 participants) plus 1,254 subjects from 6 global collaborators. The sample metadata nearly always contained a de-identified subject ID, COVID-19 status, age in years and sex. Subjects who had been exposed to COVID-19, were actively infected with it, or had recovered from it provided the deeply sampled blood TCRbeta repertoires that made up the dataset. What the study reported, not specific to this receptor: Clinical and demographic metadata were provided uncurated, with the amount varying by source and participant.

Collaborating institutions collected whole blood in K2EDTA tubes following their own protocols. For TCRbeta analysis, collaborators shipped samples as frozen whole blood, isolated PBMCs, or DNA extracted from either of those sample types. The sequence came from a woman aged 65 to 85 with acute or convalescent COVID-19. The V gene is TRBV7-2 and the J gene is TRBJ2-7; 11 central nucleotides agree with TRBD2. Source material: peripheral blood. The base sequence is TGTGCCAGCAGCCTGGGACTAGCGGAGAACGAGCAGTACTTC. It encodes CASSLGLAENEQYF.